This T cell receptor (beta chain) was sequenced for a study of vaccination and CD4 T cells after COVID-19. Sequencing of DNA taken from cultured CD4+ T cells relied on the Oncomine TCR Beta short-read assay. TCRdb used MiXCR to reprocess the PCR reads, holding one entry per CDR3 protein. The repertoire holds some 8,600 distinct CDR3 sequences, with approximately 70% as singletons. Treatment noted: roughly 10-day PBMC culture with coronavirus spike peptide pools or control peptides (ViraFEST assay). Regarding this clonotype: The antigen is not known.

This sequence originates from a human donor who had recovered from COVID-19. The sample consisted of CD4+ T cells from blood, cultured in vitro.

CDR3 DNA: TGTGCCAGCAGTGTCCTCTATGGCTACACCTTC. It yields the protein CASSVLYGYTF. The V gene is TRBV6-1, the J gene TRBJ1-2, with D hard to call. The germline CDR1 and CDR2 sequences are MNHNS and SASEGT. This CDR3 spans 11 amino acids. Deletions cut 4 bases from V and 4 bases from J, with 4 bases between.